The T cell receptor (beta chain) under discussion was sequenced for a study of blood T cells in healthy people across ages. From germline, CDR1 is SNHLY and CDR2 FYNNEI. V was clipped by 4 bases and J by 0 bases, with 10 bases between them. The CDR3 is 15 residues long. This clonotype was observed a few times. Next came a second PCR, run for about 7 to 11 cycles, which used a sample-barcoded 5' primer along with a J-beta primer mix. One entry per CDR3 protein, called by TCRdb with MiXCR from the 5' RACE reads. The sample lists roughly 2 million distinct CDR3 sequences; roughly 49% were seen once. The source is a woman aged 35 to 49 in good health. Sequenced: blood. The V and J genes are TRBV2 and TRBJ2-4; D is possibly TRBD2 (6 bases). The CDR3 is CASSVGGTAKNIQYF. CDR3 bases: TGTGCCAGCAGTGTTGGGGGGACAGCCAAAAACATTCAGTACTTC.